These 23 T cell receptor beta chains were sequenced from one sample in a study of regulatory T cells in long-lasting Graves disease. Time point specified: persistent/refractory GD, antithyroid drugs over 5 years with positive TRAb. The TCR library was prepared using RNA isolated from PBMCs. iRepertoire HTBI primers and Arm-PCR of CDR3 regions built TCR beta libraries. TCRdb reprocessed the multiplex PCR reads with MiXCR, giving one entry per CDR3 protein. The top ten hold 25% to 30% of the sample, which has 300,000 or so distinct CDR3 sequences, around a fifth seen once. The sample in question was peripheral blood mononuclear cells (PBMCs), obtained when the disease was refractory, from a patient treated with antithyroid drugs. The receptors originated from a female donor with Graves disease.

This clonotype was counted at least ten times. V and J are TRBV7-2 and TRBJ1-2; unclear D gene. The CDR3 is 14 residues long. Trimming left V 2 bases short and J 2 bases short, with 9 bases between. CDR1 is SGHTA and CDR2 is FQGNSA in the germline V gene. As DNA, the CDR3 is TGTGCCAGCAGCTTAACCGGTCAGAACTATGGCTACACCTTC. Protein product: CASSLTGQNYGYTF.

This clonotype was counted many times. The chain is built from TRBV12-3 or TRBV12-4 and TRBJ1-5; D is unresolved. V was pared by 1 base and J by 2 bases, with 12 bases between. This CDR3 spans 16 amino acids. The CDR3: CASSLVGGSGNQPQHF. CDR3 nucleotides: TGTGCCAGCAGTTTAGTAGGTGGGAGCGGCAATCAGCCCCAGCATTTT.

This CDR3 is CASSPHFSGSSNTGELFF. The CDR3 bases are TGCGCCAGCAGCCCCCATTTCTCGGGCTCATCGAACACCGGGGAGCTGTTTTTT. V is TRBV5-1 and J is TRBJ2-2, with no clear D. The CDR3 consists of 18 residues. Germline assignment: CDR1 SGHRS and CDR2 YFSETQ. V lost 4 bases and J 0 bases, leaving 19 bases between the germline ends.

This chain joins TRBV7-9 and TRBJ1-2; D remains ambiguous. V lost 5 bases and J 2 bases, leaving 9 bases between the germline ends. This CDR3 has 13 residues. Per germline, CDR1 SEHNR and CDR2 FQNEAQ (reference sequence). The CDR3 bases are TGTGCCAGCAGCAAGGGCGGGAACTATGGCTACACCTTC. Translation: CASSKGGNYGYTF.

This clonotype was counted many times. CDR3 sequence: CASSSGIGGEQYF. The CDR3 region has the DNA TGTGCCAGCAGCTCCGGGATCGGGGGCGAGCAGTACTTC. The rearrangement joins TRBV7-9 to TRBJ2-7, with D tentatively TRBD2 (6 bases). CDR3 length equals 13 residues. Trimming left V 4 bases short and J 6 bases short, with 13 bases between. The germline V gene has CDR1 SEHNR and CDR2 FQNEAQ (reference sequence).

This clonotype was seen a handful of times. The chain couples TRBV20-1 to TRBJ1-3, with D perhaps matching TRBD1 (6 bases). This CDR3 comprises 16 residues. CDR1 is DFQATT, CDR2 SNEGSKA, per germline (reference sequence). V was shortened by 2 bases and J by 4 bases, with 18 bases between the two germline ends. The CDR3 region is CSARLRVGAQGNTIYF. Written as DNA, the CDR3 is TGCAGTGCTAGACTTCGTGTGGGGGCGCAGGGAAACACCATATATTTT.

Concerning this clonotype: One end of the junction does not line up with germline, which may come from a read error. In nucleotides, the CDR3 is TGTGCTAGCTCAACCAGGGAGAACTATGGCTACACCTTC. This codes for CASSTRENYGYTF. This chain joins TRBV18 and TRBJ1-2; D might be TRBD1 (5 bases). This CDR3 is built from 13 residues. Germline CDR1 reads KGHSH; CDR2 reads LQKENI.

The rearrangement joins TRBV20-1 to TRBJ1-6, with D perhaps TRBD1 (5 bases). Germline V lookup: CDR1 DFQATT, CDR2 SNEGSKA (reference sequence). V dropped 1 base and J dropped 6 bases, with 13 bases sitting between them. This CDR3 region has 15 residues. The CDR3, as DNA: TGCAGTGCTAGAGTTCAGGGATCGAGTAATTCACCCCTCCACTTT. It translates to CSARVQGSSNSPLHF.

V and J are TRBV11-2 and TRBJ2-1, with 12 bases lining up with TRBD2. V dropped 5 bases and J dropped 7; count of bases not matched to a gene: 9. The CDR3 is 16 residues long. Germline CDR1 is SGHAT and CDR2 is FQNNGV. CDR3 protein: CASSPLRTSGANEQFF. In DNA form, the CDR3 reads TGTGCCAGCAGCCCGCTCCGGACTAGCGGGGCTAATGAGCAGTTCTTC.

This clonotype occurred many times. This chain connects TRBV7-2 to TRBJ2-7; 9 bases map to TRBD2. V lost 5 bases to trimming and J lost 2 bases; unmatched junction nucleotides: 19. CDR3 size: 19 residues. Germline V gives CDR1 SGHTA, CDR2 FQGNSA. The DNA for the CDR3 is TGTGCCAGCAGCCTAGGTAGGGGATACCGCGGACTAGCGACCTACGAGCAGTACTTC. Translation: CASSLGRGYRGLATYEQYF. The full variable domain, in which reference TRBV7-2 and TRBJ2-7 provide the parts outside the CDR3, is GAGVSQSPSNKVTEKGKDVELRCDPISGHTALYWYRQSLGQGLEFLIYFQGNSAPDKSGLPSDRFSAERTGGSVSTLTIQRTQQEDSAVYLCASSLGRGYRGLATYEQYFGPGTRLTVT.

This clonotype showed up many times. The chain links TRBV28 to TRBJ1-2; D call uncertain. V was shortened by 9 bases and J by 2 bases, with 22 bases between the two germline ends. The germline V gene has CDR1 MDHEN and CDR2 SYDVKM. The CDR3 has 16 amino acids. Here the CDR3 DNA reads TGTGCCAGTACGACAACATATTACTACAGAAACTATGGCTACACCTTC. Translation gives CASTTTYYYRNYGYTF.

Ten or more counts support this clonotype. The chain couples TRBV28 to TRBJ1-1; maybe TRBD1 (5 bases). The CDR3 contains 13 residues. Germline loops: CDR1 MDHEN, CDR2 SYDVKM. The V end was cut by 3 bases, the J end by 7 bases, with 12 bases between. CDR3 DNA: TGTGCCAGCAGTTTCTCCAGGGTATTTGAAGCTTTCTTT. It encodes CASSFSRVFEAFF.

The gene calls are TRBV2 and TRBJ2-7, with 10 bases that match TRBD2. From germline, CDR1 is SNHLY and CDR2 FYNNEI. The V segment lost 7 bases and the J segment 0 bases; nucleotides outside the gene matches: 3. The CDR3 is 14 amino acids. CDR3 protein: CASIAGGLSYEQYF. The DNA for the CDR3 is TGTGCCAGCATAGCGGGAGGCCTCTCCTACGAGCAGTACTTC. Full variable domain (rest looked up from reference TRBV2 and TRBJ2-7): EPEVTQTPSHQVTQMGQEVILRCVPISNHLYFYWYRQILGQKVEFLVSFYNNEISEKSEIFDDQFSVERPDGSNFTLKIRSTKLEDSAMYFCASIAGGLSYEQYFGPGTRLTVT.

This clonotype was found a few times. The CDR3 DNA reads TGCAGTGCTCAAAATTTAGCGGGAGAGTCCTACGAGCAGTACTTC. As protein: CSAQNLAGESYEQYF. The chain is built from TRBV20-1 and TRBJ2-7; 9 nucleotides match TRBD2. The germline V gene has CDR1 DFQATT and CDR2 SNEGSKA (reference sequence). The CDR3 is 15 residues long. The junction had 9 bases not matched to a gene; V was cut back by 5 bases and J by 1 base.

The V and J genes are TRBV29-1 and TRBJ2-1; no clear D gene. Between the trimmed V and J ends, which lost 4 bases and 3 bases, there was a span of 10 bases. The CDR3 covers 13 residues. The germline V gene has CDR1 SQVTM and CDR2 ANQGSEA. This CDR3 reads CSVVSGYYNEQFF. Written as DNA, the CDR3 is TGCAGCGTTGTTTCCGGATACTACAATGAGCAGTTCTTC.

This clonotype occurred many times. The CDR3 DNA is TGCAGTGCTAGAGATCCACAGGGCTCACACTATGGCTACACCTTC. Translating gives CSARDPQGSHYGYTF. The V call is TRBV20-1, the J call TRBJ1-2; the D gene is possibly TRBD1 (6 bases). V was pared by 0 bases and J by 3 bases, with 14 bases between. Germline V gene data show CDR1 as DFQATT and CDR2 as SNEGSKA (reference sequence). CDR3 size: 15 residues.

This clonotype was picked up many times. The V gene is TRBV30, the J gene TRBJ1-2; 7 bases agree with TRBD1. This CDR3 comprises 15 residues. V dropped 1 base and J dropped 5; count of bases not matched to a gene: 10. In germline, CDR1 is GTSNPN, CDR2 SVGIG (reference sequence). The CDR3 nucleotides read TGTGCCTGGAGTGACATATTGGGGACAGTTTATGGCTACACCTTC. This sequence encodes CAWSDILGTVYGYTF.

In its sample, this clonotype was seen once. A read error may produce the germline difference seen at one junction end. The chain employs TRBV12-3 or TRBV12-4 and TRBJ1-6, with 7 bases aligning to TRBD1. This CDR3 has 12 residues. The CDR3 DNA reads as TGTGCCAGCAGTCACAGGGGTTCACCCCCCCACTTT. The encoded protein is CASSHRGSPPHF.

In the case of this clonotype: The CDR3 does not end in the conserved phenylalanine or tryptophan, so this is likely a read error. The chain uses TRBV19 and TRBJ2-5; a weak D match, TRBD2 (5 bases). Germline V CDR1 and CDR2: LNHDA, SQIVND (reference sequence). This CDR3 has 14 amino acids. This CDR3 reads CASSPRGSKETQYL. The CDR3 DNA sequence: TGTGCTTCTTCCCCTCGGGGTTCTAAAGAGACCCAGTACCTC.

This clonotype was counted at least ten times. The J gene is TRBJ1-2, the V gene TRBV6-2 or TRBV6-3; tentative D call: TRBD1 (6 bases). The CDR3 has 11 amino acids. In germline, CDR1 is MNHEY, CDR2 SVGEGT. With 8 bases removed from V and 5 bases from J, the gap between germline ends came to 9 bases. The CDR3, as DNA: TGTGCCAGCGGACAGCAGTATGGCTACACCTTC. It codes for CASGQQYGYTF.

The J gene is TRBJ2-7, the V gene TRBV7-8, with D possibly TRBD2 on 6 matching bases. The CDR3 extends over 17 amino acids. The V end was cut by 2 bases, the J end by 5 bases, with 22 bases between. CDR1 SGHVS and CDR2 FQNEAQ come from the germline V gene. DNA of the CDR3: TGTGCCAGCAGCTTATTTGATCTGACTAGTGTCATCCACGAGCAGTACTTC. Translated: CASSLFDLTSVIHEQYF.

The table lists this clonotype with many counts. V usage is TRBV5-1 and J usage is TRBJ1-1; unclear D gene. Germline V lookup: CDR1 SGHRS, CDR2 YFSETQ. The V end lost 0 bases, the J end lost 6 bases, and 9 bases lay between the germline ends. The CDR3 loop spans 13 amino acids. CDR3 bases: TGCGCCAGCAGCTTGGCCGGCTACTCTGAAGCTTTCTTT. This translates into CASSLAGYSEAFF.

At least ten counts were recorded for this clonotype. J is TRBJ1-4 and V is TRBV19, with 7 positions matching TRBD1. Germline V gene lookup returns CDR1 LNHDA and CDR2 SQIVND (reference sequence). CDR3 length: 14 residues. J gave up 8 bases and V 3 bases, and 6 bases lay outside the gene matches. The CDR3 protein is CASSMDRLGEKLFF. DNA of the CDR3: TGTGCCAGTAGTATGGACAGGCTTGGCGAAAAACTGTTTTTT. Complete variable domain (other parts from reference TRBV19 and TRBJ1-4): DGGITQSPKYLFRKEGQNVTLSCEQNLNHDAMYWYRQDPGQGLRLIYYSQIVNDFQKGDIAEGYSVSREKKESFPLTVTSAQKNPTAFYLCASSMDRLGEKLFFGSGTQLSVL.